This TCR beta chain is drawn from a study of beta chain features in type 1 diabetes. Study-level points and caveats: A possible short-template PCR bias applies equally to patients and controls. Patients showed naive, central memory and Treg TCRB repertoires that appeared more similar than those of healthy donors.

This clone has only one observation. Its antigen is not identified. The germline gives CDR1 SGHVS, CDR2 FNYEAQ. Trimming removed 4 bases from V and 7 bases from J; junction bases left unmatched: 10. The length of the CDR3 is 17 residues. Since all of the isolated RNA was reverse transcribed, expressed TCRB transcripts were what got sequenced. An average of about 1.01 million reads was obtained from stem cell-like memory T cell samples. Measured with immunoSEQ multiplex PCR; TCRdb has only the in-frame clones, and not every one. This table holds under 20,000 clones, 40% to 55% found once. This clonotype was obtained from a woman aged 40-49 years in good health. The chain recombines TRBV7-6 with TRBJ2-5, with 15 bases lining up with TRBD2. Sequences were obtained from stem cell memory CD4+ T cells from blood. The CDR3 is CASSSGTSGGHGGTQYF. As DNA, the CDR3 is TGTGCCAGCAGCTCAGGGACTAGCGGGGGGCACGGCGGGACCCAGTACTTC. The full variable domain, with the rest looked up from reference TRBV7-6 and TRBJ2-5, is GAGVSQSPRYKVTKRGQDVALRCDPISGHVSLYWYRQALGQGPEFLTYFNYEAQQDKSGLPNDRFSAERPEGSISTLTIQRTEQRDSAMYRCASSSGTSGGHGGTQYFGPGTRLLVL.